This is a list of T cell receptor beta chains from one sample in a study of regulatory T cells in long-lasting Graves disease. TCRdb ran MiXCR on the multiplex PCR reads and lists one entry per CDR3 protein. The sample records 450,000 to 500,000 distinct CDR3 sequences, about 16% being singletons. This sample was shared with a second study, whose subject was T cells in Graves' hyperthyroidism and ophthalmopathy.

Sequences were derived from peripheral blood mononuclear cells (PBMCs), sampled at new diagnosis, from a patient treated with antithyroid drugs. These receptors were obtained from a man aged 35 to 55 with Graves disease. Both conserved end residues are part of each CDR3. A D gene is named only where the DNA matches it firmly. Only some rows state a clone size, as once, few, many or a class for expanded clones.

TRBV6-1	15	TRBJ2-2	many	TRBD1	TGTGCCAGCAGAGACGGGACAGGGAACACCGGGGAGCTGTTTTTT	CASRDGTGNTGELFF
TRBV28	14	TRBJ2-3	many	.	TGTGCCAGCAGGGGGTATGGGGACACAGATACGCAGTATTTT	CASRGYGDTDTQYF
TRBV30	13	TRBJ1-1	few	.	TGTGCCTGGGAGAGAGGGATGAACACTGAAGCTTTCTTT	CAWERGMNTEAFF
TRBV2	14	TRBJ1-1	few	TRBD1	TGTGCCAGCAGTGAAGCCCCAGGGGGTAGTAGAGCTTTCTTT	CASSEAPGGSRAFF
TRBV20-1	12	TRBJ2-5	many	.	TGCAGTGCCCGGGTGGGGGGAGAGACCCAGTACTTC	CSARVGGETQYF
TRBV24-1	14	TRBJ2-1	few	.	TGTGCCACCAGTGACGATGTTCGCTACAATGAGCAGTTCTTC	CATSDDVRYNEQFF
TRBV18	16	TRBJ2-3	many	TRBD2	TGTGCCAGCTCTTCCGGGACTAGCGGGAACACAGATACGCAGTATTTT	CASSSGTSGNTDTQYF
TRBV7-8	13	TRBJ2-5	many	.	TGTGCCAGCAGCTTAAGTTGGAGTGAGACCCAGTACTTC	CASSLSWSETQYF
TRBV5-6	13	TRBJ2-5	.	.	TGTGCCAGCAGCTTGGGAGTGGCGGAGACCCAGTACTTC	CASSLGVAETQYF
TRBV12-3/TRBV12-4	16	TRBJ1-6	few	.	TGTGCCAGCAGAACCCGACAGCGCGGGGGGAATTCACCCCTCCACTTT	CASRTRQRGGNSPLHF
TRBV28	15	TRBJ1-4	.	TRBD1	TGTGCCAGCAGCTCTCTGACAGGGGGGGAGCCAAAACTGTTTTTT	CASSSLTGGEPKLFF
TRBV28	14	TRBJ2-1	many	TRBD2	TGTGCCAGCAGTTGGTCTAGCGGGGACAATGAGCAGTTCTTC	CASSWSSGDNEQFF
TRBV30	14	TRBJ2-5	.	TRBD2	TGTGCCTGGAGTGTAGGCGGGGGAGGAGAGACCCAGTACTTC	CAWSVGGGGETQYF